The 22 T cell receptor beta chains below were found in one sample sequenced in a study of graft-versus-host responses after intestinal transplantation. TCRdb's table, derived via immunoSEQ multiplex PCR, lists solely in-frame clones and lacks some. The table records roughly 75,000 clones, 91% of them present only once. These receptors are not linked to any known antigen. Sequenced material: unstimulated CD4+ T cells sorted from spleen or lymph node cells, taken before intestinal transplant. The receptors derive from a human donor who received an intestinal transplant.

This clone appeared a single time. The V and J genes are TRBV18 and TRBJ2-7; 8 bases match TRBD1. The germline CDR1 and CDR2 sequences are KGHSH and LQKENI. The CDR3 extends over 14 amino acids. Trimming at V came to 3 bases and at J to 5 bases, leaving 6 bases not matched to a gene. The CDR3 is CASSPRTGLDEQYF. In nucleotides, the CDR3 is TGTGCCAGCTCACCTCGGACAGGGTTGGACGAGCAGTACTTC.

The genes are TRBV5-4 and TRBJ1-6, with TRBD1 matching 7 bases. The V gene end was trimmed by 4 bases and the J gene end by 7 bases; junction bases not matched to a gene: 11. Looked up from germline, CDR1 is SGHNT and CDR2 is YYREEE (reference sequence). The CDR3 has 16 residues. CDR3 protein: CASSTETTGRNSPLHF. CDR3 nucleotides: TGTGCCAGCAGCACCGAGACGACAGGGAGGAATTCACCCCTCCACTTT.

The chain combines TRBV4-1 with TRBJ1-1; D is perhaps TRBD1 (5 bases). This CDR3 has 19 residues. The germline V gene has CDR1 MGHRA and CDR2 YSYEKL. The germline V and J ends were trimmed by 0 bases and 0 bases, with 20 bases remaining between them. Here the CDR3 reads CASSQDTGHGWGLNTEAFF. The CDR3 nucleotides are TGCGCCAGCAGCCAAGATACGGGCCACGGGTGGGGCCTGAACACTGAAGCTTTCTTT.

The chain joins TRBV30 to TRBJ1-1, with 7 bases that match TRBD1. The CDR3 is made up of 11 amino acids. Per germline, CDR1 GTSNPN and CDR2 SVGIG (reference sequence). The ends lost 2 bases at V and 8 bases at J; junction bases unmatched: 2. The CDR3 protein is CAWSLQGEAFF. The CDR3 DNA is TGTGCCTGGAGTCTACAGGGGGAAGCTTTCTTT.

The rearrangement links TRBV5-4 to TRBJ2-5, with 8 bases that match TRBD2. CDR1 and CDR2 (germline): SGHNT, YYREEE (reference sequence). The CDR3 has 17 amino acids. Germline trimming cut 0 bases from V and 2 bases from J; bases unmatched to any gene: 9. CDR3 bases: TGTGCCAGCAGCTTGGTCGGACGCGGGGGGACTCAAGAGACCCAGTACTTC. This translates into CASSLVGRGGTQETQYF.

This clone was counted a single time. The rearrangement links TRBV4-3 to TRBJ1-6; no definite D call. V lost 0 bases and J lost 0, with 12 bases in between. The CDR3 has 18 residues. The V gene's germline CDR1 is LGHNA and CDR2 YSLEER. The CDR3 nucleotides read TGCGCCAGCAGCCAAGAGGGTCCTGGGAGCTCCTATAATTCACCCCTCCACTTT. It encodes CASSQEGPGSSYNSPLHF.

This sequence joins TRBV18 and TRBJ1-1; the match to TRBD1 covers 7 bases. Unmatched junction bases numbered 6, after V lost 0 bases and J lost 2 bases. The CDR3 extends over 16 amino acids. Germline CDR1 is KGHSH and CDR2 is LQKENI. Here the CDR3 DNA reads TGTGCCAGCTCACCACCTTCGACAGGGAGAAACACTGAAGCTTTCTTT. It specifies CASSPPSTGRNTEAFF.

The chain joins TRBV7-2 to TRBJ2-5; 10 nucleotides match TRBD2. CDR1 SGHTA and CDR2 FQGNSA come from the germline V gene. The CDR3 totals 14 residues. V shed 5 bases and J 5 bases; nucleotides not matched to a gene: 5. CDR3 nucleotide sequence: TGTGCCAGCAGCCCGAGCGGGGGGGCCGAGACCCAGTACTTC. Its translation: CASSPSGGAETQYF. The whole variable domain, remainder taken from reference TRBV7-2 and TRBJ2-5, is GAGVSQSPSNKVTEKGKDVELRCDPISGHTALYWYRQSLGQGLEFLIYFQGNSAPDKSGLPSDRFSAERTGGSVSTLTIQRTQQEDSAVYLCASSPSGGAETQYFGPGTRLLVL.

The chain combines TRBV10-3 with TRBJ1-1; D is ambiguous. The CDR3 totals 13 residues. Trimming shortened V by 3 bases and J by 1 base, and 6 bases separated the two germline ends. Germline CDR1 ENHRY, CDR2 SYGVKD. The DNA of the CDR3 is TGTGCCATCAGTGACAATCAGAACACTGAAGCTTTCTTT. Its protein is CAISDNQNTEAFF.

The gene calls are TRBV18 and TRBJ2-1; maybe TRBD1 (6 bases). The CDR3 covers 15 residues. Per germline, CDR1 KGHSH and CDR2 LQKENI. Trimming stripped 3 bases from V and 6 bases from J, with 15 bases between. This CDR3 is CASSPQQGSVNEQFF. DNA for the CDR3: TGTGCCAGCTCACCCCAACAGGGTTCGGTCAATGAGCAGTTCTTC.

This clone was recorded a few times. DNA of the CDR3: TGCCACGACAGGGTTAATTCACCCCTCCACTTT. Translating gives CHDRVNSPLHF. V usage is TRBV10-1 and J usage is TRBJ1-6, with 7 bases lining up with TRBD1. The germline V gene encodes CDR1 WNHNN and CDR2 SYGVQD (reference sequence). This CDR3 spans 11 amino acids.

The J gene is TRBJ2-1, the V gene TRBV18, with D possibly being TRBD1 (5 bases). V was clipped by 0 bases and J by 4 bases, with 7 bases between them. This CDR3 contains 14 residues. Germline loops: CDR1 KGHSH, CDR2 LQKENI. The CDR3 bases are TGTGCCAGCTCACCACCCAAGGGGTACAATGAGCAGTTCTTC. This gives the protein CASSPPKGYNEQFF.

Note on this clone: One junction end disagrees with the germline gene, perhaps due to a read error. The gene calls are TRBV30 and TRBJ2-1; 9 bases align to TRBD1. This CDR3 is built from 14 residues. Germline V gene data show CDR1 as GTSNPN and CDR2 as SVGIG (reference sequence). CDR3 sequence reads: CAWRSGTGKTEEFF. Written as DNA, the CDR3 is TGTGCCTGGAGATCCGGGACAGGGAAAACTGAGGAGTTCTTC.

The gene calls are TRBV6-5 and TRBJ2-5; the D gene is possibly TRBD2 (6 bases). The CDR3 is made up of 14 amino acids. With 7 bases removed from V and 2 bases from J, the gap between germline ends came to 14 bases. Germline CDR1 reads MNHEY; CDR2 reads SVGAGI. As DNA, the CDR3 is TGTGCCAGCACCGAAGGAGGGAGACAAGAGACCCAGTACTTC. Translated, it gives CASTEGGRQETQYF.

The J gene is TRBJ2-7, the V gene TRBV7-2; D ambiguous. The ends were cut back, 5 bases at V and 0 bases at J, with 5 bases in the middle. This CDR3 is built from 12 residues. The germline gives CDR1 SGHTA, CDR2 FQGNSA. CDR3 in DNA: TGTGCCAGCAGCCCTAGCTCCTACGAGCAGTACTTC. Translating it yields CASSPSSYEQYF.

Worth noting for this clone: One end of the junction is discordant with germline, which a read error may explain. The V and J genes are TRBV6-4 and TRBJ1-1; weak D call: TRBD1 (5 bases). Germline V lookup: CDR1 MRHNA, CDR2 SNTAGT. CDR3 length: 15 amino acids. The CDR3 coding sequence is TGTGCCAGCAGTGGGACGACAGTTTTGAAGACTGAAGCTTTCTTT. Amino acids: CASSGTTVLKTEAFF.

Details on this clone: Here the CDR3 omits its conserved ending phenylalanine or tryptophan, so a read error is the likely source. This chain joins TRBV15 and TRBJ1-2; D might be TRBD1 (5 bases). Germline CDR1 is LNHNV and CDR2 is YYDKDF (reference sequence). CDR3 length: 15 residues. Trimming cost V 3 bases and J 9 bases, with 20 bases left between them. The CDR3 nucleotides are TGTGCCACCAGCAGGGAAGGGACGGGAGGCCCGAGCTACACCCTC. Its protein product is CATSREGTGGPSYTL.

Only one count was recorded for this clone. The chain is built from TRBV19 and TRBJ1-2, with D hard to call. Germline CDR1 LNHDA, CDR2 SQIVND (reference sequence). This CDR3 is built from 17 residues. V lost 0 bases and J lost 5, with 19 bases in between. This CDR3 is CASSIDRAAGDGYGYTF. CDR3 coding DNA: TGTGCCAGTAGTATAGATCGGGCGGCCGGGGATGGTTATGGCTACACCTTC. Filled out from reference TRBV19 and TRBJ1-2, the complete variable domain reads DGGITQSPKYLFRKEGQNVTLSCEQNLNHDAMYWYRQDPGQGLRLIYYSQIVNDFQKGDIAEGYSVSREKKESFPLTVTSAQKNPTAFYLCASSIDRAAGDGYGYTFGSGTRLTVV.

V is TRBV11-2 and J is TRBJ1-1, with D unclear. The V end lost 1 base, the J end lost 3 bases, and 6 bases lay between the germline ends. CDR3 size: 13 residues. The germline V gene encodes CDR1 SGHAT and CDR2 FQNNGV. CDR3 nucleotides: TGTGCCAGCAGCTTAGTCCAGGACACTGAAGCTTTCTTT. Its translation: CASSLVQDTEAFF.

The chain couples TRBV7-2 to TRBJ2-7; 7 bases match TRBD2. This CDR3 region has 14 residues. The V and J ends lost 5 bases and 5 bases, in that order; junction bases with no gene match: 9. From germline, CDR1 is SGHTA and CDR2 FQGNSA. Here the CDR3 reads CASSPTGTTNEQYF. The CDR3 DNA is TGTGCCAGCAGCCCAACCGGGACTACCAACGAGCAGTACTTC. The entire variable domain, with the rest obtained from reference TRBV7-2 and TRBJ2-7, is as follows: GAGVSQSPSNKVTEKGKDVELRCDPISGHTALYWYRQSLGQGLEFLIYFQGNSAPDKSGLPSDRFSAERTGGSVSTLTIQRTQQEDSAVYLCASSPTGTTNEQYFGPGTRLTVT.

This clone was counted only a few times. This chain links TRBV6-6 with TRBJ1-4, with 8 bases lining up with TRBD1. V lost 7 bases, J lost 8 bases, and 3 bases stayed unmatched. The CDR3 spans 12 residues. Germline-derived CDR1 and CDR2 are MNHNY and SVGAGI (reference sequence). DNA of the CDR3: TGTGCCAGCAAACAGGGGGACGAAAAACTGTTTTTT. It codes for CASKQGDEKLFF.

The chain carries TRBV9 and TRBJ2-7; 9 bases fit TRBD2. This CDR3 is built from 16 residues. The V gene end was trimmed by 0 bases and the J gene end by 5 bases; junction bases not matched to a gene: 9. The germline V gene encodes CDR1 SGDLS and CDR2 YYNGEE. The DNA of the CDR3 is TGTGCCAGCAGCGTAGGTGCTAGCGGGGAGACGGACGAGCAGTACTTC. Translation gives CASSVGASGETDEQYF.